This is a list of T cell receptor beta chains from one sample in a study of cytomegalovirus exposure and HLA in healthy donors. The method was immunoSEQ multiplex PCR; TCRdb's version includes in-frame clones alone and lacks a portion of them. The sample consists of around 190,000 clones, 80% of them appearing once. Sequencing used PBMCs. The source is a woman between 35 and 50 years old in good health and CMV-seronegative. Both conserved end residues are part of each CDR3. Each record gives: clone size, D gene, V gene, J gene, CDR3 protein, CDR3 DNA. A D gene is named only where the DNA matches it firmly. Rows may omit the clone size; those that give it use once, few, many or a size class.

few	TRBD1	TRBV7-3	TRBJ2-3	CASSARQGSTDTQYF	TGTGCCAGCAGCGCCAGACAGGGCAGCACAGATACGCAGTATTTT
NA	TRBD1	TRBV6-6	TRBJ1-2	CASSYGDRGLGGYTF	TGTGCCAGCAGTTACGGTGACAGGGGGCTAGGTGGCTACACCTTC
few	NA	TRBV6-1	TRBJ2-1	CASSEGLAPYNEQFF	TGTGCCAGCAGTGAAGGGCTAGCGCCCTACAATGAGCAGTTCTTC
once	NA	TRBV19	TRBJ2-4	CASPRPTTIAKNIQYF	TGTGCCAGTCCCCGGCCTACTACTATAGCCAAAAACATTCAGTACTTC
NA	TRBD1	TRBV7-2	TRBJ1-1	CASSKRTGGNTEAFF	TGTGCCAGCAGCAAACGGACAGGGGGGAACACTGAAGCTTTCTTT
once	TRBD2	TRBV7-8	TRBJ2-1	CASSSPGLAYNEQFF	TGTGCCAGCAGCTCGCCGGGACTAGCCTACAATGAGCAGTTCTTC
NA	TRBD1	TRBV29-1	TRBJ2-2	CSVRLTGETGELFF	TGCAGCGTACGTCTCACAGGGGAAACCGGGGAGCTGTTTTTT
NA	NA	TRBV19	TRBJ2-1	CASSIGGPYNEQFF	TGTGCCAGTAGTATAGGGGGCCCCTACAATGAGCAGTTCTTC
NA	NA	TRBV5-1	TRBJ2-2	CASSPRQDPSGELFF	TGCGCCAGCAGCCCCAGACAGGACCCATCCGGGGAGCTGTTTTTT
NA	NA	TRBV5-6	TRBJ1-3	CASSSGTTGNTIYF	TGTGCCAGCAGCTCCGGGACAACTGGAAACACCATATATTTT
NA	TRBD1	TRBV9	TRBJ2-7	CASSLGTGTPYEQYF	TGTGCCAGCAGCTTGGGGACAGGAACCCCCTACGAGCAGTACTTC
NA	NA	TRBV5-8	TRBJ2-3	CASTPWGTSTDTQYF	TGTGCCAGCACCCCATGGGGGACTAGCACAGATACGCAGTATTTT
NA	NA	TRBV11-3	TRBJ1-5	CASSLGGSNQPQHF	TGTGCCAGCAGCTTAGGAGGTAGCAATCAGCCCCAGCATTTT
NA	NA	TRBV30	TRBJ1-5	CAWRLNNQPQHF	TGTGCCTGGAGACTGAACAATCAGCCCCAGCATTTT
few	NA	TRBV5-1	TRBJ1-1	CASSFGGENTEAFF	TGCGCCAGCAGCTTCGGGGGTGAGAACACTGAAGCTTTCTTT
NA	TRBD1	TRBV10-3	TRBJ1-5	CAISDGTGGAGGNQPQHF	TGTGCCATCAGTGACGGGACAGGGGGCGCGGGTGGCAATCAGCCCCAGCATTTT
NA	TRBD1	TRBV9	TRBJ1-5	CASSVGTVNQPQHF	TGTGCCAGCAGCGTGGGGACAGTCAATCAGCCCCAGCATTTT
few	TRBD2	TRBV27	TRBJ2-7	CASSGTSGRDEQYF	TGTGCCAGCAGCGGGACTAGCGGGAGGGACGAGCAGTACTTC
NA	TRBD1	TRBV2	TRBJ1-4	CASRDTGGTNEKLFF	TGTGCCAGCAGAGACACAGGGGGAACTAATGAAAAACTGTTTTTT
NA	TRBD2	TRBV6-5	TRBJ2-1	CASRSLAGHEQFF	TGTGCCAGCAGGTCTCTAGCGGGTCATGAGCAGTTCTTC
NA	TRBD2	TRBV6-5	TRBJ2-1	CASSYSGRGPYNEQFF	TGTGCCAGCAGTTACTCAGGGAGGGGCCCTTACAATGAGCAGTTCTTC
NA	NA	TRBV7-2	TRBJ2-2	CASSLGVAVTGELFF	TGTGCCAGCAGCTTAGGGGTAGCGGTTACCGGGGAGCTGTTTTTT
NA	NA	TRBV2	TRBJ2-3	CASNSGLTDTQYF	TGTGCCAGCAACAGTGGCCTCACAGATACGCAGTATTTT
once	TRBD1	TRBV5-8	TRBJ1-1	CASSTGTGWGTEAFF	TGTGCCAGCAGCACCGGGACAGGGTGGGGGACTGAAGCTTTCTTT
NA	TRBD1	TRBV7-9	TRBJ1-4	CASSLVPGQGTNEKLFF	TGTGCCAGCAGCTTGGTCCCGGGACAGGGGACTAATGAAAAACTGTTTTTT
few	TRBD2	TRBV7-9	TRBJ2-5	CASSPWRGVTTLGETQYF	TGTGCCAGCAGCCCCTGGCGGGGGGTGACGACCTTGGGGGAGACCCAGTACTTC
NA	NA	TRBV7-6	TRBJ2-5	CASSLALRTPKGWETQYF	TGTGCCAGCAGCTTAGCGCTGCGGACCCCGAAGGGGTGGGAGACCCAGTACTTC
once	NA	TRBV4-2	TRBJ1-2	CASSQDKGLGGYTF	TGTGCCAGCAGCCAAGATAAGGGGCTTGGAGGCTACACCTTC
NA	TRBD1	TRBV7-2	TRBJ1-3	CASSPGTGLGGNTIYF	TGTGCCAGCAGCCCCGGGACAGGGCTGGGAGGAAACACCATATATTTT
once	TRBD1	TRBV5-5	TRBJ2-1	CASSSGTGVRNEQFF	TGTGCCAGCAGCTCAGGGACAGGGGTTAGGAATGAGCAGTTCTTC
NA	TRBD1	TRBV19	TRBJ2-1	CASSIDRGAYNEQFF	TGTGCCAGTAGTATTGACAGGGGGGCCTACAATGAGCAGTTCTTC
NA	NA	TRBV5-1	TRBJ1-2	CASSLPSASGYTF	TGCGCCAGCAGCTTGCCCTCCGCGAGCGGCTACACCTTC
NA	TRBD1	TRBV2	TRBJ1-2	CASSSPVTGDYGYTF	TGTGCCAGCAGTAGTCCCGTGACAGGGGACTATGGCTACACCTTC
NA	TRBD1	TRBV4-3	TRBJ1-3	CASSQVGGGAGNTIYF	TGCGCCAGCAGCCAAGTCGGAGGGGGCGCTGGAAACACCATATATTTT
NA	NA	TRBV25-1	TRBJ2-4	CASSDLSIQGTNIQYF	TGTGCCAGCAGTGATTTGAGCATACAGGGAACAAACATTCAGTACTTC
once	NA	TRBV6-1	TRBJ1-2	CASGFGAGAGGYTF	TGTGCCAGCGGCTTTGGGGCAGGGGCAGGAGGCTACACCTTC
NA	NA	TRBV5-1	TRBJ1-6	CASSLGQTYNSPLHF	TGCGCCAGCAGCTTGGGGCAGACTTATAATTCACCCCTCCACTTT
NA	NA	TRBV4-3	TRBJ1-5	CASSQGADQPQHF	TGCGCCAGCAGCCAAGGTGCGGATCAGCCCCAGCATTTT
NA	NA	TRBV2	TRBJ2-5	CASTALTRTQYF	TGTGCCAGCACCGCCCTCACCAGGACCCAGTACTTC